This T cell receptor beta chain was captured in a study of CD8 T cells in Susac syndrome. Reverse transcription of about 0.5 to 1 ug RNA was performed with random hexamers. MiXCR, applied by TCRdb to the immunoSEQ multiplex PCR reads, yields one record per CDR3 protein. The profile shows 120,000 or so distinct CDR3 sequences, around 94% of them singletons. The CDR3 totals 19 residues. Trimming cost V 2 bases and J 0 bases; bases outside gene matches: 7. The germline V gene encodes CDR1 SGHVS and CDR2 FNYEAQ. In its sample, this clonotype was seen once. This TCR derives from a human donor with multiple sclerosis. V usage is TRBV7-6 and J usage is TRBJ2-3, with TRBD2 matching 14 bases. The sequencing sample was made of CD4+ T cells from PBMCs. The CDR3 reads CASSLSAGTSGGSTDTQYF. DNA for the CDR3: TGTGCCAGCAGCTTATCGGCTGGGACTAGCGGGGGTAGCACAGATACGCAGTATTTT. Drawing the rest from reference TRBV7-6 and TRBJ2-3, the complete variable domain is GAGVSQSPRYKVTKRGQDVALRCDPISGHVSLYWYRQALGQGPEFLTYFNYEAQQDKSGLPNDRFSAERPEGSISTLTIQRTEQRDSAMYRCASSLSAGTSGGSTDTQYFGPGTRLTVL.